This record covers a single T cell receptor (beta chain). Its antigen remains unidentified. Libraries were prepared by immunoSEQ multiplex PCR; TCRdb keeps only in-frame clonotypes and omits some of them. This repertoire shows about 66,000 clones, about 90% found once; its top ten account for around 16%. The CDR3 consists of 14 residues. CDR1 is MDHEN, CDR2 SYDVKM, per germline. V lost 5 bases and J 11 bases, leaving 19 bases between the germline ends. This sample is part of a study of T cell responses to AZD1222 COVID-19 vaccine. Study summary: Investigators merged groups given second doses at roughly 4 or roughly 12 weeks. Overall study results and limits: Close to half of spike-specific TCRs reportedly recognize unmutated variant regions. Donor demographics were predominantly white British with a female majority; clonal diversity may be underestimated. The study found vaccine-associated CD4 TCRs spanning spike, dominant at 160-218 and 743-854.

This receptor was taken from an adult in good health. The chain couples TRBV28 to TRBJ1-5, with a possible D match to TRBD1 (6 bases). The material sequenced was peripheral blood, taken on day 0 of AZD1222 vaccination. CDR3 sequence reads: CASSLGGAQWAQHF. The CDR3 DNA is TGTGCCAGCAGTCTTGGGGGGGCCCAATGGGCCCAGCATTTT.